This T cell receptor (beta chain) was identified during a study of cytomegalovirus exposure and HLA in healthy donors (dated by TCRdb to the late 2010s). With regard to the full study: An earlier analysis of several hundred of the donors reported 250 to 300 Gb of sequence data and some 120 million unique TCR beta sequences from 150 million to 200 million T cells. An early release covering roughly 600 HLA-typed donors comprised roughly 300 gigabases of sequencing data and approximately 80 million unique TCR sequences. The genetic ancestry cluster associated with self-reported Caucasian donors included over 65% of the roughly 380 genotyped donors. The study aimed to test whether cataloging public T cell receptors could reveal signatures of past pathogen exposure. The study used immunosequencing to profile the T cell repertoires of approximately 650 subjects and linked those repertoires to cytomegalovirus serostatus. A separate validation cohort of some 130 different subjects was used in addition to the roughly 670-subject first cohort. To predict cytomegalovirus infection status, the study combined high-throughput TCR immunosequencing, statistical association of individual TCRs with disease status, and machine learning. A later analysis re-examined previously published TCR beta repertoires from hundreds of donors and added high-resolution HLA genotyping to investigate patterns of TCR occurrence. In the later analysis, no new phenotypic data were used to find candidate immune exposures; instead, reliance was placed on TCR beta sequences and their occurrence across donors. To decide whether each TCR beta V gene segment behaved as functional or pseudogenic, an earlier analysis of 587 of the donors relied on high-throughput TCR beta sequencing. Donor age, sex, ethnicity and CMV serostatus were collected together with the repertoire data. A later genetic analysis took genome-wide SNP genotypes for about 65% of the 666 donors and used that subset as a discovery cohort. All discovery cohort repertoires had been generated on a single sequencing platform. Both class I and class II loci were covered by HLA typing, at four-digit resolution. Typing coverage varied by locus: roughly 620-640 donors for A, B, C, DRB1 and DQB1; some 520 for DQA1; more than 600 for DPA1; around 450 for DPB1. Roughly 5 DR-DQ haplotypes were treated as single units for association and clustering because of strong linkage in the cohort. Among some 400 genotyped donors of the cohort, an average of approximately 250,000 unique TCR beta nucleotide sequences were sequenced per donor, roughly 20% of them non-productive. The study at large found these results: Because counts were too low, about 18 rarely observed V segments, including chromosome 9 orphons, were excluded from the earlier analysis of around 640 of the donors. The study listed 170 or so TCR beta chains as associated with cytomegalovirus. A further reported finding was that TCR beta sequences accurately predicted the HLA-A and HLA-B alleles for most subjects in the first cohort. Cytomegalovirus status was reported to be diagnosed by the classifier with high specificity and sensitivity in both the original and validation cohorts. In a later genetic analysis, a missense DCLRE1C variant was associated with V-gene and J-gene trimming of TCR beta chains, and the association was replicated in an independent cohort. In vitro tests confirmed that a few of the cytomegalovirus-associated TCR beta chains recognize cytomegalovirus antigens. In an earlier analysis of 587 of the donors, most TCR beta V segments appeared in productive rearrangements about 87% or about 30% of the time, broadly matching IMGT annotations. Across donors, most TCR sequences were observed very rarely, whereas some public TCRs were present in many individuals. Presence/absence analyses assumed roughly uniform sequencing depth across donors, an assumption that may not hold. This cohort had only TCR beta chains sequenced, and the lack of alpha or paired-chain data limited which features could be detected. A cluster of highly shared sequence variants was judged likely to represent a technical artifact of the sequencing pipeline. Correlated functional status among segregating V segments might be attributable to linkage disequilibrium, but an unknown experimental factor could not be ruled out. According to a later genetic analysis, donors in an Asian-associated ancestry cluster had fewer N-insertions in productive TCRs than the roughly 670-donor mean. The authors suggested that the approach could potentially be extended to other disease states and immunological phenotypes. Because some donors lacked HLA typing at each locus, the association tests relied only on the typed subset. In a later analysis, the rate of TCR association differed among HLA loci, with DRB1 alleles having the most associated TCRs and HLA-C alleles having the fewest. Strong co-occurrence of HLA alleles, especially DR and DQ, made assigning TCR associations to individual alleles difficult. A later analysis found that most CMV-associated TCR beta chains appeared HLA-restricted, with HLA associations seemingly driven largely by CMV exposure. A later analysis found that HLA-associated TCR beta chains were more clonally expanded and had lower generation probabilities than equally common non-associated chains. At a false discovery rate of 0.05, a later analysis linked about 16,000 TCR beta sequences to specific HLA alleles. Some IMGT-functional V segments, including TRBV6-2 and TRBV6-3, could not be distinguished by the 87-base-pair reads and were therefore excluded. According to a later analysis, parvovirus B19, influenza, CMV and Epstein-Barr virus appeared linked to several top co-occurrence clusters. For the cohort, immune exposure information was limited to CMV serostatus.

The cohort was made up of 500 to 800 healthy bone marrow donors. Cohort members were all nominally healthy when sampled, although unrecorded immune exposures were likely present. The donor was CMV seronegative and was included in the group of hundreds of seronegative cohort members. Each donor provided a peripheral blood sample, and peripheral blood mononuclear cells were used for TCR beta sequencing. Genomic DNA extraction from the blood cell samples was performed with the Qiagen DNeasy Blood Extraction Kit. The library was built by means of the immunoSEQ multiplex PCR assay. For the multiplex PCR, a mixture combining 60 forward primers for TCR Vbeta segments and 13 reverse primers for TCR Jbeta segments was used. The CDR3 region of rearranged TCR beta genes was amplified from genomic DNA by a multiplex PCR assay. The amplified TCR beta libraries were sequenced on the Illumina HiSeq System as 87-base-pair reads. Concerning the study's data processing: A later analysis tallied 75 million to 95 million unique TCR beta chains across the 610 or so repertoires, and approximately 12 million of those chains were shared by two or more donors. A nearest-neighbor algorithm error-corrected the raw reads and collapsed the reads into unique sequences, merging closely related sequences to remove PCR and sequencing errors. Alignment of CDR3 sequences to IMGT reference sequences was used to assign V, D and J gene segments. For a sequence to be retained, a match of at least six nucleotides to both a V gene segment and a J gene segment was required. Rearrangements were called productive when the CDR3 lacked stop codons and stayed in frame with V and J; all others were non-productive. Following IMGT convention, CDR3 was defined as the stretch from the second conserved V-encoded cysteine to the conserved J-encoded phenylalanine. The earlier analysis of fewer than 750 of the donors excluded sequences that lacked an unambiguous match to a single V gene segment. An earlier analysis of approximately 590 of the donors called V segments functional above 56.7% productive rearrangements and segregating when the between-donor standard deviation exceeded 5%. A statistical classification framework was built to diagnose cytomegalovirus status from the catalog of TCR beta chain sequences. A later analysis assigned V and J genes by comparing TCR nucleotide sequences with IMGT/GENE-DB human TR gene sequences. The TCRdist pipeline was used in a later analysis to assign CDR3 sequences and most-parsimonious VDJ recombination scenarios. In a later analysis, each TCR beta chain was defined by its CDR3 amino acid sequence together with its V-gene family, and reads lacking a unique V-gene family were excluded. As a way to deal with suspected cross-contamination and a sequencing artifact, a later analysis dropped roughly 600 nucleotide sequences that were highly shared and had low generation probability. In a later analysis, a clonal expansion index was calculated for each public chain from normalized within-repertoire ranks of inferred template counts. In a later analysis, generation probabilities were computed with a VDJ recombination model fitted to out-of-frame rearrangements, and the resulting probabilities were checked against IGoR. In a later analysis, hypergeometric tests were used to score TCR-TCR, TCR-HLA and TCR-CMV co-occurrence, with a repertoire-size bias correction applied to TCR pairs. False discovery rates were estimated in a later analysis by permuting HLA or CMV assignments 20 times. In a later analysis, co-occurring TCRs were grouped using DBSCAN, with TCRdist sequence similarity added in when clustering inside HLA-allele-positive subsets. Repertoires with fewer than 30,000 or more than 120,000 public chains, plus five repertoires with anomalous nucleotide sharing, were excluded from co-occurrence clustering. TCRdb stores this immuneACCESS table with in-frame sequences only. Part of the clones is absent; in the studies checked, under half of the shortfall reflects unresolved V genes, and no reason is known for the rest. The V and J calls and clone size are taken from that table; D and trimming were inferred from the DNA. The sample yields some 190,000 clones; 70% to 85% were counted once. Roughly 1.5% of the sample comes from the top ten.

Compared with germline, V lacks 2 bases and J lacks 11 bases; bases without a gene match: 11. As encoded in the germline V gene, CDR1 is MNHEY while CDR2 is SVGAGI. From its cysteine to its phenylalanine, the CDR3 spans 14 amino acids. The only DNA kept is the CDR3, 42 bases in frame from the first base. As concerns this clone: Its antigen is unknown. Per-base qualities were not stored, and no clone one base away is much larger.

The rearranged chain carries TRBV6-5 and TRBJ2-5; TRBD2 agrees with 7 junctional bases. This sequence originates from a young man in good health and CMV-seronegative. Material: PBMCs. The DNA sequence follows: TGTGCCAGCAGTTACATACCCGGGGGGAATGAGCAGTACTTC. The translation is CASSYIPGGNEQYF.